The clone carrying this TCR beta chain has only one observation. Different DNA sequences within this sample yield the same CDR3. Only in-frame clones appear in the TCRdb table, and some are missing; sequencing was by immunoSEQ multiplex PCR. The repertoire consists of about 150,000 clones, with around 94% occurring once and the leading ten covering about 14%. The data derive from a study of control samples from healthy donors and cancer patients. The length of the CDR3 is 12 residues. Looked up from germline, CDR1 is SQVTM and CDR2 is ANQGSEA. The V end was cut by 5 bases, the J end by 2 bases, with 9 bases between.

The chain uses TRBV29-1 and TRBJ1-2; D is ambiguous. The sample taken for sequencing was PBMCs. The TCR sequence derives from a man between 60 and 75 years old with colorectal cancer. The CDR3 DNA reads TGCAGCGTTTTAGCAGCCAACTATGGCTACACCTTC. Translated: CSVLAANYGYTF. The entire variable domain, with the rest obtained from reference TRBV29-1 and TRBJ1-2, is as follows: SAVISQKPSRDICQRGTSLTIQCQVDSQVTMMFWYRQQPGQSLTLIATANQGSEATYESGFVIDKFPISRPNLTFSTLTVSNMSPEDSSIYLCSVLAANYGYTFGSGTRLTVV.